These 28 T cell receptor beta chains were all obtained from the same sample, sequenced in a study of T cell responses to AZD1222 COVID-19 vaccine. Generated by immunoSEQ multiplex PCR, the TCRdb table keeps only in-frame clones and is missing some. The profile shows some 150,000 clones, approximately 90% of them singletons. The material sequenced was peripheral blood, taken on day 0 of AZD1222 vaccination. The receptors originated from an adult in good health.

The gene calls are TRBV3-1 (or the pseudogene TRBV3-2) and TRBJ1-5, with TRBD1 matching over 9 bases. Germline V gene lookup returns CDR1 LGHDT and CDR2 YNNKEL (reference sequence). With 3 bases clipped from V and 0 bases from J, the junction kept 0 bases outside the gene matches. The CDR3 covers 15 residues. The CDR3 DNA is TGTGCCAGCAGCCAGGGACAGGGTAGCAATCAGCCCCAGCATTTT. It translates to CASSQGQGSNQPQHF.

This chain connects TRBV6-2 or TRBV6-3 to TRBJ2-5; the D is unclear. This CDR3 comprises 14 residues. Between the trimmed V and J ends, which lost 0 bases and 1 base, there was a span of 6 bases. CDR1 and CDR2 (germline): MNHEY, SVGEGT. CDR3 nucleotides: TGTGCCAGCAGTTACTCTGGTTCCCAAGAGACCCAGTACTTC. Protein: CASSYSGSQETQYF.

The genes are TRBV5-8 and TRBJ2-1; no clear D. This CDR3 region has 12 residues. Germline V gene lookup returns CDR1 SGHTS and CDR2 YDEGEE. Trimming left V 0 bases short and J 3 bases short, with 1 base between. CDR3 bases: TGTGCCAGCAGCTTGGACTACAATGAGCAGTTCTTC. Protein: CASSLDYNEQFF.

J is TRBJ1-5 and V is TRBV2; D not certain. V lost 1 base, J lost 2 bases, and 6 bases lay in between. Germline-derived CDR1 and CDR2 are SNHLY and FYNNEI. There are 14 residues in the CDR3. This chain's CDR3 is CASSEDRGNQPQHF. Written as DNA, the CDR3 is TGTGCCAGCAGTGAAGATAGGGGCAATCAGCCCCAGCATTTT.

The chain's CDR3 is CASSQQPMNTEAFF. The DNA for the CDR3 is TGTGCCAGCTCGCAACAGCCGATGAACACTGAAGCTTTCTTT. The V gene is TRBV18, the J gene TRBJ1-1; D gene uncertain. The germline CDR1 and CDR2 sequences are KGHSH and LQKENI. This CDR3 contains 14 residues. Trimming took 6 bases from V and 0 from J, leaving 11 bases between them.

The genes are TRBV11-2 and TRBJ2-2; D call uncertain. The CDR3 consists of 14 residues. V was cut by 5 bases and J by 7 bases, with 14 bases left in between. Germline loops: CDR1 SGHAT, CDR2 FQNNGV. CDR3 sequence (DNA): TGTGCCAGCAGCCCCACGTCTCTAGTCGGGGAGCTGTTTTTT. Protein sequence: CASSPTSLVGELFF.

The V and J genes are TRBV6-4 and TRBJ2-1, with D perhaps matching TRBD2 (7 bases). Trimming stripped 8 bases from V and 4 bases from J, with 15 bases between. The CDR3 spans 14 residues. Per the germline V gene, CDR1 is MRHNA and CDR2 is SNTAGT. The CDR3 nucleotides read TGTGCCAGCTCACTTGGGGGGGCATACAATGAGCAGTTCTTC. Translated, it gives CASSLGGAYNEQFF.

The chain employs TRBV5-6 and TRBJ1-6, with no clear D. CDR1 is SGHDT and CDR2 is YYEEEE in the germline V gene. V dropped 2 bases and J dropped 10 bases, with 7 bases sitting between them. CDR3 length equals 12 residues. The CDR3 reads CASSFQKSPLHF. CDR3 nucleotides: TGTGCCAGCAGCTTTCAAAAATCACCCCTCCACTTT.

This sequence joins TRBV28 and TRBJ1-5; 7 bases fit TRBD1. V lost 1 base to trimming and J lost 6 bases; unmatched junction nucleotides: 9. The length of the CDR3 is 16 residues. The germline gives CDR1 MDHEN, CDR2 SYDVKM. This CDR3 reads CASSLSRQGNVQPQHF. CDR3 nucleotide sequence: TGTGCCAGCAGTTTATCCAGACAGGGTAACGTTCAGCCCCAGCATTTT.

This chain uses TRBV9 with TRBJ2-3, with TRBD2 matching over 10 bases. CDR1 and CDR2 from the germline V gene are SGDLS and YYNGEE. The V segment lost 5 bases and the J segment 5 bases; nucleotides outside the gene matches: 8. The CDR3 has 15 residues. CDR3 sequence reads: CASSFVGLAQDTQYF. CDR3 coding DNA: TGTGCCAGCAGTTTCGTGGGACTAGCGCAAGATACGCAGTATTTT.

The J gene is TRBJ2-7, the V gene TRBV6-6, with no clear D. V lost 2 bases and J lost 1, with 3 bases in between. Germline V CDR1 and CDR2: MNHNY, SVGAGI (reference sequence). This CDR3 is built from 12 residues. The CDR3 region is CASSYVSYEQYF. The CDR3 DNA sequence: TGTGCCAGCAGTTACGTATCCTACGAGCAGTACTTC.

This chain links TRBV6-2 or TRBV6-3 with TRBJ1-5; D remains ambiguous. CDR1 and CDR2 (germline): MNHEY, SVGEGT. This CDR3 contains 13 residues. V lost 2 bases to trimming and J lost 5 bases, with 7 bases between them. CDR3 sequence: CASSYTRHQPQHF. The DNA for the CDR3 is TGTGCCAGCAGTTACACCAGACATCAGCCCCAGCATTTT.

The CDR3 loop is CASSYQLADTQYF. CDR3 nucleotide sequence: TGTGCCAGCAGTTACCAGCTAGCAGATACGCAGTATTTT. The chain carries TRBV6-2 or TRBV6-3 and TRBJ2-3, with D unclear. V lost 2 bases to trimming and J lost 4 bases, with 7 bases between them. The CDR3 is made up of 13 amino acids. Germline V gene data show CDR1 as MNHEY and CDR2 as SVGEGT.

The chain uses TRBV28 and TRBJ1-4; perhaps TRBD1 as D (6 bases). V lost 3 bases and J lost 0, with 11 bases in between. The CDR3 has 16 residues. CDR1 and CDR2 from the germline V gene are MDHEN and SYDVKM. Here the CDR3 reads CASSFDGGSTNEKLFF. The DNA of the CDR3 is TGTGCCAGCAGTTTTGACGGGGGCTCAACTAATGAAAAACTGTTTTTT.

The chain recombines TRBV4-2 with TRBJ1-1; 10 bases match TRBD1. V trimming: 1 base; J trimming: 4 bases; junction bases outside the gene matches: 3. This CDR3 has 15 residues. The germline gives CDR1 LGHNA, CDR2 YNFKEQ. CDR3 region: CASSQGQGALTEAFF. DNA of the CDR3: TGTGCCAGCAGCCAAGGACAGGGGGCTCTCACTGAAGCTTTCTTT.

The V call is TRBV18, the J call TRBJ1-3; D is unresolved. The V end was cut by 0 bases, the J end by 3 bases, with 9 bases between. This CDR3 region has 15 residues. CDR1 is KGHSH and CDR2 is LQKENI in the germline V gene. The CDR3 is CASSPPSVSGNTIYF. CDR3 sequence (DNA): TGTGCCAGCTCACCACCGTCGGTGAGTGGAAACACCATATATTTT.

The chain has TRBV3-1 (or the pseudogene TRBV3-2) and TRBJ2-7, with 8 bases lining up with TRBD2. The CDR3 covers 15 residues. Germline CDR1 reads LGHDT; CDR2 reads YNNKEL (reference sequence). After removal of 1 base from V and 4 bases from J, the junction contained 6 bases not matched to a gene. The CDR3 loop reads CASSQGSGGKYEQYF. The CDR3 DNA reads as TGTGCCAGCAGCCAAGGATCGGGGGGGAAGTACGAGCAGTACTTC.

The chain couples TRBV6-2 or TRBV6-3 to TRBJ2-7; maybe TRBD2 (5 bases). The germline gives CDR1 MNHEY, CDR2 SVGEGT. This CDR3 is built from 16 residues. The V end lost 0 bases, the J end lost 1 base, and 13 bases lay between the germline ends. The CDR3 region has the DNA TGTGCCAGCAGTTACTCGATTTTGAGGGATTCCTACGAGCAGTACTTC. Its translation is CASSYSILRDSYEQYF.

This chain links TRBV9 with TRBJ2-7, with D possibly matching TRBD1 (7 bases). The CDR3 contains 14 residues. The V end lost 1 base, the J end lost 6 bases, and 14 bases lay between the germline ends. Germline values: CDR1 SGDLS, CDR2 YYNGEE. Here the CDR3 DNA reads TGTGCCAGCAGCGTATCGCCAGGGGGGTCCGAGCAGTACTTC. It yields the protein CASSVSPGGSEQYF.

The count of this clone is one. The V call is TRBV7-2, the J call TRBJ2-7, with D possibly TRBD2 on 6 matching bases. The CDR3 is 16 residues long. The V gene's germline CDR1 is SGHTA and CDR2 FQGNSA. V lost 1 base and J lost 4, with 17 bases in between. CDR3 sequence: CASSLGPPTGGYEQYF. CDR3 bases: TGTGCCAGCAGCTTAGGGCCCCCTACAGGAGGGTACGAGCAGTACTTC. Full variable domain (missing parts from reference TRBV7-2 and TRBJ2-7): GAGVSQSPSNKVTEKGKDVELRCDPISGHTALYWYRQSLGQGLEFLIYFQGNSAPDKSGLPSDRFSAERTGGSVSTLTIQRTQQEDSAVYLCASSLGPPTGGYEQYFGPGTRLTVT.

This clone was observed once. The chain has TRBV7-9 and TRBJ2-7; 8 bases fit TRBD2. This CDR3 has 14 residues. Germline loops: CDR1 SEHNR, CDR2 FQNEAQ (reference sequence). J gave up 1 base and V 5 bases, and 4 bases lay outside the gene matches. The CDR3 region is CASSLTSGSYEQYF. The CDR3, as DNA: TGTGCCAGCAGCCTAACTAGCGGTTCCTACGAGCAGTACTTC.

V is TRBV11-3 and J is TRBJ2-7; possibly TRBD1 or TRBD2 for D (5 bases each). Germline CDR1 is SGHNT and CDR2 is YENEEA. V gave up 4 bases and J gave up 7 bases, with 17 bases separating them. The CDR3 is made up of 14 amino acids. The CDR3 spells CASSSSGSRGEQYF. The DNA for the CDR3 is TGTGCCAGCAGCTCTTCAGGGTCTCGAGGGGAGCAGTACTTC.

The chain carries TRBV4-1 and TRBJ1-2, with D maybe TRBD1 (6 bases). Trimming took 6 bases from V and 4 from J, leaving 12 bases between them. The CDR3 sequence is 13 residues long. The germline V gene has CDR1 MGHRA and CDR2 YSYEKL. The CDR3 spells CASSETGGYGYTF. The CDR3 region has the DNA TGCGCCAGCAGTGAGACAGGCGGCTATGGCTACACCTTC.

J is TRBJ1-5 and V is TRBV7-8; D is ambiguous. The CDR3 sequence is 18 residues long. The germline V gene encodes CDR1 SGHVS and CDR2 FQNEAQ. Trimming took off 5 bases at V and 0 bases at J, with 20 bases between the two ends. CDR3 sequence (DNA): TGTGCCAGCAGCGCAGGTTATAAGGCGGTCTATAGCAATCAGCCCCAGCATTTT. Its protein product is CASSAGYKAVYSNQPQHF.

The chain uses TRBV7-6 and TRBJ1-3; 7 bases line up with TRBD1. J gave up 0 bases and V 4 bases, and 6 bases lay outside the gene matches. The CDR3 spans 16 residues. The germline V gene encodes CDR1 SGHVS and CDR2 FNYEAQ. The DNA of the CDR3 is TGTGCCAGCAGCTGGGGCGGGACAGCCTCTGGAAACACCATATATTTT. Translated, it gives CASSWGGTASGNTIYF.

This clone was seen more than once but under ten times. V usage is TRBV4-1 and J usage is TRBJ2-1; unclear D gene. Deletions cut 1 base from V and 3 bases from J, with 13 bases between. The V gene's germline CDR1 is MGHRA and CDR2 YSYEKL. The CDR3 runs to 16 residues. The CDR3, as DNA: TGCGCCAGCAGCCAAGTTGACCTCATCGTCTACAATGAGCAGTTCTTC. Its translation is CASSQVDLIVYNEQFF.

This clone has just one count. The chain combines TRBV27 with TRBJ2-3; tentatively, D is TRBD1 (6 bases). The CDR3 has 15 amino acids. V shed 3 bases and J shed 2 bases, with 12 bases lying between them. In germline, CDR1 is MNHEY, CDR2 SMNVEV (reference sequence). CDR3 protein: CASSFVGQNTDTQYF. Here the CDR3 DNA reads TGTGCCAGCAGTTTTGTAGGACAGAACACAGATACGCAGTATTTT.

The CDR3 loop is CASSSAGINTEAFF. The CDR3 region has the DNA TGTGCCAGCAGCTCCGCGGGGATCAACACTGAAGCTTTCTTT. This chain uses TRBV7-3 with TRBJ1-1; D is ambiguous. V lost 4 bases, J lost 2 bases, and 11 bases lay in between. This CDR3 contains 14 residues. Germline V lookup: CDR1 SGHTA, CDR2 FQGTGA.